This TCR beta chain stems from a study of CD8+CD57+ T cells in acquired aplastic anemia. Overall study context: Sorted cells (CD4+ and CD8+) yielded DNA amounts that averaged approximately 3.1 ug.

The germline gives CDR1 MGHDK, CDR2 SYGVNS. The CDR3 totals 15 residues. V lost 7 bases and J lost 0, with 13 bases in between. This clonotype has ten or more counts. Only patients with CD8+CD57+ cell expansion on flow cytometry were chosen for sequencing. Every one of the patients had aplastic anemia (severe, acquired). Genomic DNA was employed as the template in profiling TCR beta VDJ and CDR3. TCRdb independently ran MiXCR on the reads; one entry per CDR3 protein. The data show hundreds of thousands of distinct CDR3 sequences, around 30% seen once. Sample: sorted CD4+, CD8+, or CD8+CD57+ T cells (not recorded which) from PBMCs. The origin of this receptor is a human donor with aplastic anemia. The V call is TRBV25-1, the J call TRBJ2-1; D gene ambiguous. CDR3 residues: CASTRTESSYNEQFF. In DNA, the CDR3 is TGTGCCAGCACCCGGACCGAGAGCTCCTACAATGAGCAGTTCTTC.